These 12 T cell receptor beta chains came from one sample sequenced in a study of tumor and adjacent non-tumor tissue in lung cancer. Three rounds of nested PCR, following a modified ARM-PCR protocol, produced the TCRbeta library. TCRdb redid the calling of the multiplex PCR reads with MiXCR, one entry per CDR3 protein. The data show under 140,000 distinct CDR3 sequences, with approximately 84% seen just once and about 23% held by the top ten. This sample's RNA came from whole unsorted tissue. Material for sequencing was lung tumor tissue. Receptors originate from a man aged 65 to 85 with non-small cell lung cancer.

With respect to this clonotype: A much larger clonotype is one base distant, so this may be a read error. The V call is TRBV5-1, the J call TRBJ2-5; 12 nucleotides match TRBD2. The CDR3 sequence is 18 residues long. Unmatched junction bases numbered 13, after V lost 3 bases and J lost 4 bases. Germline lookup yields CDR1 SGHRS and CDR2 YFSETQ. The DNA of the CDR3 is TGCGCCAGCAGCTCGGAAGGACTAGCGGGGAACCCCAGAGAGACCCAGTACTTC. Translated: CASSSEGLAGNPRETQYF.

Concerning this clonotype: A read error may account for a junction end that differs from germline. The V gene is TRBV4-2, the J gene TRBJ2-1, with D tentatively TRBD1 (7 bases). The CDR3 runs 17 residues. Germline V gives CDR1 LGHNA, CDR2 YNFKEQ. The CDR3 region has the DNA TGTGCCAGCAGTCAAGAAGGGGGCACTAGCCGGACGCCCGAGCAGTTCTTC. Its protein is CASSQEGGTSRTPEQFF.

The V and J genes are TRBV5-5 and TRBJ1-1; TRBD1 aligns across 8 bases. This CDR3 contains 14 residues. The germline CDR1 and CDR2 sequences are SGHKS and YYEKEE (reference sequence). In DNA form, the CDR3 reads TGTGTCAACACGGGACAGGTCCGGGGTACTGAAGCTTTCTTT. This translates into CVNTGQVRGTEAFF.

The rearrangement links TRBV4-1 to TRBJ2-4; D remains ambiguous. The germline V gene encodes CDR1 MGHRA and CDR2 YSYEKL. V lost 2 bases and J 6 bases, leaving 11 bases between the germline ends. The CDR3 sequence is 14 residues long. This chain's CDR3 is CASSQLEASNIQYF. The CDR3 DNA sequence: TGCGCCAGCAGCCAACTCGAAGCTTCAAACATTCAGTACTTC.

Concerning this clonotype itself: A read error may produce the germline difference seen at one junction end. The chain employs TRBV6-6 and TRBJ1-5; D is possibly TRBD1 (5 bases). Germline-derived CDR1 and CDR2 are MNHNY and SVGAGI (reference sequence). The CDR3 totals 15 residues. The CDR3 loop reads CASSITWGFNQPQHF. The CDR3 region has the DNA TGTGCAAGCAGTATCACATGGGGCTTCAATCAGCCCCAGCATTTT.

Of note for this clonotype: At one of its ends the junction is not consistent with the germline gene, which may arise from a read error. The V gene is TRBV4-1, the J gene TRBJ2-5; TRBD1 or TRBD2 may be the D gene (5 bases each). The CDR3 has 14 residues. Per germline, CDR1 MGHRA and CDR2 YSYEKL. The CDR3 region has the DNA TGTGCCAGCAGCCAACAGTGGGGGTACGAGACCCATTACTTC. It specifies CASSQQWGYETHYF.

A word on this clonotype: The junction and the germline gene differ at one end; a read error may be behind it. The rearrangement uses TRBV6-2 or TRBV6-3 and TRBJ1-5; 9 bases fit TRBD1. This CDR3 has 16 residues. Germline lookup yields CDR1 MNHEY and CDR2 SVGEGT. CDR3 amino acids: CAGRGTGILCNQPQHF. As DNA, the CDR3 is TGTGCCGGCAGGGGGACAGGGATATTGTGCAATCAGCCCCAGCATTTT.

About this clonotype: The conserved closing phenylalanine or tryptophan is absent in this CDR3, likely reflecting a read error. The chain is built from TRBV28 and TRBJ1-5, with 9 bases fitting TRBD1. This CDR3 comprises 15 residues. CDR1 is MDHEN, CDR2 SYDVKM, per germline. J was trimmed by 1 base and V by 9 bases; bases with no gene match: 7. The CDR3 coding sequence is TGTGCCAGTAGGGCCGGGACAGGGAGCAATCAGCCCCAGCATTTG. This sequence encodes CASRAGTGSNQPQHL.

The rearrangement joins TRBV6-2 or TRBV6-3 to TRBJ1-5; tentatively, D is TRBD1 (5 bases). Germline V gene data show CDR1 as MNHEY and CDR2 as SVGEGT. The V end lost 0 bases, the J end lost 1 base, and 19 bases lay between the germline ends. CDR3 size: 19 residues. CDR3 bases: TGTGCCAGCAGTTACTCGGTTGGGGGTATAAGAGCGAGCAATCAGCCCCAGCATTTT. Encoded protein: CASSYSVGGIRASNQPQHF.

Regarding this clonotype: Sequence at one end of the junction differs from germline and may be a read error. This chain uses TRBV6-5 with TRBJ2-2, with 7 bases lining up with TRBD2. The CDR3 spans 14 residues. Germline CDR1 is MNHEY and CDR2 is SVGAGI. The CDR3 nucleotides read TGCGCCAACATTACTAGCGCCAACACCGGGGAGCTGTTTTTT. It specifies CANITSANTGELFF.

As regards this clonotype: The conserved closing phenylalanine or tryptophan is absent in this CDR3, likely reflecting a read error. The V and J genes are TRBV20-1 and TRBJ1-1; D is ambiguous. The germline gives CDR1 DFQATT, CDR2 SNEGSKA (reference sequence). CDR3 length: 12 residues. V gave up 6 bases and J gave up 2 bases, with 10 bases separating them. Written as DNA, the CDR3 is TGCAGTGCCCGTGGACCTAACACTGAAGCTTTCCTT. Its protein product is CSARGPNTEAFL.

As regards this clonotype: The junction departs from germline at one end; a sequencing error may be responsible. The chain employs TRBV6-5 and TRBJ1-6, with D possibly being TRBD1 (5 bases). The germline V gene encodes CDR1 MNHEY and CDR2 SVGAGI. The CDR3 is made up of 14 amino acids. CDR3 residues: CAISYSIGGSPIHF. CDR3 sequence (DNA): TGTGCCATCAGTTACTCGATTGGGGGTTCACCCATCCACTTT.